Listed below are T cell receptor beta chains from one sample, sequenced in a study of blood T cell repertoires in COVID-19. The repertoire was sequenced with immunoSEQ multiplex PCR; TCRdb's copy has only in-frame clones and lacks some. The sample yields under 300,000 clones, around nine tenths seen once. Sequencing used peripheral blood. These receptors were obtained from a woman aged 40 to 49 who had recovered from COVID-19. CDR3s include the opening cysteine and the closing phenylalanine or tryptophan. D genes are given only for firm matches. Clone size, where shown, is once, few, many, or a class for clones that have expanded.

clone size: few; D gene: TRBD1; V gene: TRBV5-4; J gene: TRBJ1-1; CDR3 protein: CASSYSQGALGAFF; CDR3 DNA: TGTGCCAGCAGCTACTCCCAGGGGGCCCTGGGAGCTTTCTTT
clone size: -; D gene: TRBD2; V gene: TRBV6-5; J gene: TRBJ2-7; CDR3 protein: CASSPPGLAGEQYF; CDR3 DNA: TGTGCCAGCTCCCCCCCGGGACTAGCGGGAGAGCAGTACTTC
clone size: -; D gene: TRBD1; V gene: TRBV7-2; J gene: TRBJ2-7; CDR3 protein: CASSFAGGTGQEQYF; CDR3 DNA: TGTGCCAGCAGCTTTGCCGGGGGGACAGGGCAAGAGCAGTACTTC
clone size: once; D gene: TRBD2; V gene: TRBV3-1/TRBV3-2; J gene: TRBJ2-2; CDR3 protein: CASSRAGVGTGELFF; CDR3 DNA: TGTGCCAGCAGCCGAGCGGGAGTAGGCACCGGGGAGCTGTTTTTT
clone size: -; D gene: -; V gene: TRBV21-1; J gene: TRBJ1-2; CDR3 protein: CASSRPTDGGYGYTF; CDR3 DNA: TGTGCCAGCAGCCGCCCGACGGACGGAGGATATGGCTACACCTTC
clone size: -; D gene: -; V gene: TRBV18; J gene: TRBJ2-3; CDR3 protein: CASSPRIEADTQYF; CDR3 DNA: TGTGCCAGCTCACCACGAATAGAAGCAGATACGCAGTATTTT
clone size: -; D gene: -; V gene: TRBV3-1/TRBV3-2; J gene: TRBJ2-1; CDR3 protein: CASSQRLGGEQFF; CDR3 DNA: TGTGCCAGCAGCCAGCGGCTCGGCGGTGAGCAGTTCTTC
clone size: -; D gene: TRBD2; V gene: TRBV7-9; J gene: TRBJ2-7; CDR3 protein: CASSPASGNSYEQYF; CDR3 DNA: TGTGCCAGCAGCCCAGCGAGCGGGAACTCCTACGAGCAGTACTTC
clone size: -; D gene: TRBD2; V gene: TRBV10-3; J gene: TRBJ2-1; CDR3 protein: CAISVTGTSDHPGSYNEQFF; CDR3 DNA: TGTGCCATCAGTGTGACCGGGACTAGCGACCATCCAGGCTCCTACAATGAGCAGTTCTTC
clone size: -; D gene: TRBD2; V gene: TRBV7-3; J gene: TRBJ2-1; CDR3 protein: CASSLTGLAGGPNNNSYNEQFF; CDR3 DNA: TGTGCCAGCAGCTTAACCGGACTAGCGGGAGGTCCCAACAATAACTCCTACAATGAGCAGTTCTTC
clone size: -; D gene: -; V gene: TRBV2; J gene: TRBJ1-4; CDR3 protein: CASSPGGGEKLFF; CDR3 DNA: TGTGCCAGCAGCCCTGGGGGGGGTGAAAAACTGTTTTTT
clone size: -; D gene: TRBD1; V gene: TRBV12-3/TRBV12-4; J gene: TRBJ1-2; CDR3 protein: CASSDRGLTGYTF; CDR3 DNA: TGTGCCAGCAGTGACAGGGGGCTGACTGGCTACACCTTC
clone size: -; D gene: TRBD2; V gene: TRBV6-5; J gene: TRBJ2-5; CDR3 protein: CASRLAGTGKTQYF; CDR3 DNA: TGTGCCAGCAGACTAGCGGGGACGGGCAAGACCCAGTACTTC
clone size: -; D gene: TRBD1; V gene: TRBV19; J gene: TRBJ2-5; CDR3 protein: CATSDRVQETQYF; CDR3 DNA: TGTGCCACCTCCGACAGGGTCCAAGAGACCCAGTACTTC
clone size: few; D gene: -; V gene: TRBV28; J gene: TRBJ1-3; CDR3 protein: CASRRTWTLSSGNTIYF; CDR3 DNA: TGTGCCAGCAGGCGAACCTGGACACTCAGCTCTGGAAACACCATATATTTT
clone size: once; D gene: -; V gene: TRBV10-3; J gene: TRBJ1-6; CDR3 protein: CAISESNGSPLHF; CDR3 DNA: TGTGCCATCAGTGAGTCCAACGGTTCACCCCTCCACTTT
clone size: -; D gene: TRBD1; V gene: TRBV6-5; J gene: TRBJ1-2; CDR3 protein: CASSSVTGANYGYTF; CDR3 DNA: TGTGCCAGCAGTTCGGTGACAGGGGCTAACTATGGCTACACCTTC
clone size: many; D gene: -; V gene: TRBV15; J gene: TRBJ2-2; CDR3 protein: CATSRDRSAGTGELFF; CDR3 DNA: TGTGCCACCAGCAGAGATCGTAGCGCAGGAACCGGGGAGCTGTTTTTT
clone size: once; D gene: TRBD1; V gene: TRBV19; J gene: TRBJ1-4; CDR3 protein: CASSAKTGEREKLFF; CDR3 DNA: TGTGCCAGTAGTGCAAAGACAGGGGAAAGGGAAAAACTGTTTTTT
clone size: -; D gene: -; V gene: TRBV19; J gene: TRBJ1-5; CDR3 protein: CASSIFGEGQPQHF; CDR3 DNA: TGTGCCAGTAGTATCTTCGGGGAGGGGCAGCCCCAGCATTTT
clone size: -; D gene: -; V gene: TRBV5-4; J gene: TRBJ2-2; CDR3 protein: CASSLGSPINTGELFF; CDR3 DNA: TGTGCCAGCAGCTTGGGGAGCCCTATTAACACCGGGGAGCTGTTTTTT
clone size: -; D gene: TRBD2; V gene: TRBV7-6; J gene: TRBJ2-5; CDR3 protein: CASSLRDGRVGETQYF; CDR3 DNA: TGTGCCAGCAGCTTACGGGATGGGAGGGTAGGAGAGACCCAGTACTTC
clone size: -; D gene: TRBD1; V gene: TRBV15; J gene: TRBJ2-7; CDR3 protein: CATSSLGTGTYEQYF; CDR3 DNA: TGTGCCACCAGCAGTCTCGGGACAGGGACCTACGAGCAGTACTTC
clone size: -; D gene: TRBD1; V gene: TRBV3-1/TRBV3-2; J gene: TRBJ2-7; CDR3 protein: CASSHGTTGGNEQYF; CDR3 DNA: TGTGCCAGCAGCCACGGGACGACAGGGGGCAACGAGCAGTACTTC
clone size: -; D gene: TRBD2; V gene: TRBV10-3; J gene: TRBJ2-7; CDR3 protein: CAISEGGLVDFYEQYF; CDR3 DNA: TGTGCCATCAGTGAGGGGGGACTAGTGGACTTCTACGAGCAGTACTTC
clone size: -; D gene: TRBD2; V gene: TRBV18; J gene: TRBJ2-3; CDR3 protein: CASSPGGEDTQYF; CDR3 DNA: TGTGCCAGCTCACCCGGGGGGGAGGATACGCAGTATTTT
clone size: -; D gene: TRBD2; V gene: TRBV9; J gene: TRBJ2-2; CDR3 protein: CASSVAGGLTTGELFF; CDR3 DNA: TGTGCCAGCAGCGTAGCGGGGGGACTGACTACCGGGGAGCTGTTTTTT
clone size: -; D gene: -; V gene: TRBV5-4; J gene: TRBJ1-2; CDR3 protein: CASSRRDIRANYGYTF; CDR3 DNA: TGTGCCAGCAGCCGAAGGGACATCAGGGCTAACTATGGCTACACCTTC
clone size: -; D gene: -; V gene: TRBV9; J gene: TRBJ1-2; CDR3 protein: CASSQGSLPDGYTF; CDR3 DNA: TGTGCCAGCAGCCAGGGGTCCCTACCCGATGGCTACACCTTC
clone size: -; D gene: -; V gene: TRBV15; J gene: TRBJ2-5; CDR3 protein: CATSGSQETQYF; CDR3 DNA: TGTGCCACCTCAGGCTCCCAAGAGACCCAGTACTTC
clone size: once; D gene: -; V gene: TRBV15; J gene: TRBJ2-1; CDR3 protein: CATSRRDSSYNEQFF; CDR3 DNA: TGTGCCACCAGCAGAAGGGACTCCTCCTACAATGAGCAGTTCTTC
clone size: -; D gene: -; V gene: TRBV10-1; J gene: TRBJ1-3; CDR3 protein: CASSPRAGNTIYF; CDR3 DNA: TGCGCCAGCAGTCCCAGGGCTGGAAACACCATATATTTT
clone size: -; D gene: -; V gene: TRBV2; J gene: TRBJ2-7; CDR3 protein: CASSETATSYEQYF; CDR3 DNA: TGTGCCAGCAGTGAGACAGCTACATCCTACGAGCAGTACTTC
clone size: -; D gene: -; V gene: TRBV29-1; J gene: TRBJ1-2; CDR3 protein: CSVEVLNYGYTF; CDR3 DNA: TGCAGCGTTGAGGTACTTAACTATGGCTACACCTTC
clone size: -; D gene: TRBD2; V gene: TRBV27; J gene: TRBJ2-7; CDR3 protein: CASSLSPGGGRGSYEQYF; CDR3 DNA: TGTGCCAGCAGTTTATCACCCGGCGGCGGGAGAGGCTCCTACGAGCAGTACTTC
clone size: -; D gene: -; V gene: TRBV7-9; J gene: TRBJ2-3; CDR3 protein: CASSSRGQRSGADTQYF; CDR3 DNA: TGTGCCAGCAGCTCTCGAGGGCAGAGGTCGGGAGCAGATACGCAGTATTTT
clone size: -; D gene: TRBD2; V gene: TRBV10-3; J gene: TRBJ2-1; CDR3 protein: CAISESGRAGNEQFF; CDR3 DNA: TGTGCCATCAGTGAGTCCGGGAGGGCCGGCAATGAGCAGTTCTTC
clone size: -; D gene: TRBD2; V gene: TRBV2; J gene: TRBJ2-7; CDR3 protein: CASSDGGGSSYEQYF; CDR3 DNA: TGTGCCAGCAGTGACGGGGGAGGGAGCTCCTACGAGCAGTACTTC
clone size: -; D gene: -; V gene: TRBV7-2; J gene: TRBJ2-2; CDR3 protein: CASSLVRLQGSGELFF; CDR3 DNA: TGTGCCAGCAGCTTAGTTCGGTTACAGGGTTCTGGGGAGCTGTTTTTT
clone size: -; D gene: TRBD2; V gene: TRBV7-3; J gene: TRBJ2-3; CDR3 protein: CASSPGLAGVADTQYF; CDR3 DNA: TGTGCCAGCAGCCCGGGACTAGCGGGAGTTGCAGATACGCAGTATTTT
clone size: -; D gene: TRBD1; V gene: TRBV5-1; J gene: TRBJ1-1; CDR3 protein: CASSLVTGTGWNTEAFF; CDR3 DNA: TGCGCCAGCAGCTTGGTCACCGGGACAGGGTGGAACACTGAAGCTTTCTTT
clone size: -; D gene: -; V gene: TRBV11-3; J gene: TRBJ2-2; CDR3 protein: CASSLDGGNTGELFF; CDR3 DNA: TGTGCCAGCAGCTTAGATGGCGGGAACACCGGGGAGCTGTTTTTT
clone size: -; D gene: -; V gene: TRBV2; J gene: TRBJ1-5; CDR3 protein: CASSETENQPQHF; CDR3 DNA: TGTGCCAGCAGTGAGACAGAAAATCAGCCCCAGCATTTT
clone size: -; D gene: TRBD1; V gene: TRBV6-5; J gene: TRBJ1-2; CDR3 protein: CASSPTGGGYGYTF; CDR3 DNA: TGTGCCAGCAGTCCGACAGGGGGCGGCTATGGCTACACCTTC
clone size: -; D gene: -; V gene: TRBV30; J gene: TRBJ2-2; CDR3 protein: CAWSVVFQVGGELFF; CDR3 DNA: TGTGCCTGGAGTGTAGTTTTCCAGGTTGGCGGGGAGCTGTTTTTT
clone size: -; D gene: TRBD1; V gene: TRBV7-9; J gene: TRBJ1-5; CDR3 protein: CASSTGGNQPQHF; CDR3 DNA: TGTGCCAGCAGCACAGGGGGCAATCAGCCCCAGCATTTT
clone size: -; D gene: -; V gene: TRBV7-2; J gene: TRBJ2-1; CDR3 protein: CASSLSSGSPYSEQFF; CDR3 DNA: TGTGCCAGCAGCTTAAGCTCCGGTTCCCCCTATAGTGAGCAGTTCTTC
clone size: -; D gene: -; V gene: TRBV5-6; J gene: TRBJ2-7; CDR3 protein: CASSGGGGTYEQYF; CDR3 DNA: TGTGCCAGCAGCGGAGGTGGGGGGACCTACGAGCAGTACTTC
clone size: few; D gene: TRBD1; V gene: TRBV19; J gene: TRBJ1-1; CDR3 protein: CASSPRRGENTEAFF; CDR3 DNA: TGTGCCAGTAGTCCCCGCAGGGGGGAGAACACTGAAGCTTTCTTT
clone size: once; D gene: TRBD1; V gene: TRBV5-8; J gene: TRBJ1-5; CDR3 protein: CASSPGQGDNQPQHF; CDR3 DNA: TGTGCCAGCAGCCCGGGACAGGGAGACAATCAGCCCCAGCATTTT
clone size: -; D gene: TRBD1; V gene: TRBV27; J gene: TRBJ2-2; CDR3 protein: CASSRGGIGELFF; CDR3 DNA: TGTGCCAGCAGTAGAGGGGGCATAGGGGAGCTGTTTTTT